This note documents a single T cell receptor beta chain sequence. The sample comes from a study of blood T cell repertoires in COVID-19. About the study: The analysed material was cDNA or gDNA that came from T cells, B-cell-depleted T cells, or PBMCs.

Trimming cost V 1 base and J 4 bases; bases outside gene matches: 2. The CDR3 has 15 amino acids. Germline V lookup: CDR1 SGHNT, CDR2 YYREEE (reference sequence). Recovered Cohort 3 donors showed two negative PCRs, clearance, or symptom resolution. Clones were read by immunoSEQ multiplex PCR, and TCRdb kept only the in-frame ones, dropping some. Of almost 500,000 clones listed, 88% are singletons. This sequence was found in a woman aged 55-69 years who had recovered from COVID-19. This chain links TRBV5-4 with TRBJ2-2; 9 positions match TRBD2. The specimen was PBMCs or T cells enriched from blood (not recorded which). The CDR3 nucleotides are TGTGCCAGCAGCTTGTCTAGCGGGGTCACCGGGGAGCTGTTTTTT. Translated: CASSLSSGVTGELFF.